A selection of T cell receptor beta chains follows, all from one sample in a study of T cell responses to AZD1222 COVID-19 vaccine. Clones were read by immunoSEQ multiplex PCR, and TCRdb kept only the in-frame ones, dropping some. Among about 120,000 clones listed, roughly 91% were seen once. The specimen comprised peripheral blood, sampled 28 days after the second AZD1222 dose. Receptor source: an adult who received the AZD1222 COVID-19 vaccine. CDR3s include the opening cysteine and the closing phenylalanine or tryptophan. A D gene is named only where the DNA matches it firmly. Clone size is not always given. Where it is, it says once, few, many or a class for expanded clones.

j_call d_call clone_size v_call cdr3_nt cdr3_aa
TRBJ1-1 TRBD1 . TRBV7-3 TGTGCCAGCAGCCTAGGACAGGCCTCTGAAGCTTTCTTT CASSLGQASEAFF
TRBJ2-7 TRBD1 . TRBV18 TGTGCCAGCTCCCTTGGGACAGTAGACGAGCAGTACTTC CASSLGTVDEQYF
TRBJ1-3 . . TRBV9 TGTGCCAGCAGCGTACGGAACTCTGGAAACACCATATATTTT CASSVRNSGNTIYF
TRBJ1-4 . . TRBV2 TGTGCCAGCGGAGCAGGGTCCCGGGTTTTT CASGAGSRVF
TRBJ2-5 TRBD2 . TRBV15 TGTGCCACCAGCGGCGGCGGGAGGGAGACCCAGTACTTC CATSGGGRETQYF
TRBJ1-5 . . TRBV19 TGTGCCAGTAGTATAAGGGAGAATCAGCCCCAGCATTTT CASSIRENQPQHF
TRBJ1-1 . . TRBV3-1/TRBV3-2 TGTGCCAGCAGCCAAGCGGGACACTCGAACACTGAAGCTTTCTTT CASSQAGHSNTEAFF
TRBJ2-3 TRBD2 . TRBV20-1 TGCAGTGCTAGTGCCCGGACTAGCGGGGGGCTGGATACGCAGTATTTT CSASARTSGGLDTQYF
TRBJ1-1 TRBD1 . TRBV5-1 TGCGCCAGCAGCTTGATGGGACAGGCGAACACTGAAGCTTTCTTT CASSLMGQANTEAFF
TRBJ2-5 . . TRBV11-2 TGTGCGACCAAGGGCCAGGGGCAAGAGACCCAGTACTTC CATKGQGQETQYF
TRBJ2-7 TRBD2 . TRBV6-2/TRBV6-3 TGTGCCAGCAGCCAGCGGGAGGGTACCTTCGAGCAGTACTTC CASSQREGTFEQYF
TRBJ1-5 TRBD1 . TRBV7-2 TGTGCCAGCAGTACAGACAGGGGGACCTTTCAGCCCCAGCATTTT CASSTDRGTFQPQHF
TRBJ1-2 . . TRBV28 TGTGCCAGCACCGGAAGGACTTATGGCTACACCTTC CASTGRTYGYTF
TRBJ2-1 . . TRBV5-4 TGTGCCAGCAGCTTGGGGGCAAGGACCCTCTACAATGAGCAGTTCTTC CASSLGARTLYNEQFF
TRBJ2-6 . . TRBV14 TGTGCCAGCAGCCAAGATCGCCCCTGCGGGGCCAACGTCCTGACTTTC CASSQDRPCGANVLTF
TRBJ1-1 . once TRBV19 TGTGCCAGTAGTATGCGGGTGGGGGACAACACTGAAGCTTTCTTT CASSMRVGDNTEAFF
TRBJ2-3 TRBD2 . TRBV6-6 TGTGCCAGCAGGGGGAGCGGGAGCAGAGATACGCAGTATTTT CASRGSGSRDTQYF
TRBJ1-3 . . TRBV2 TGTGCCAGACACGACAGCAGCTCTGGAAACACCATATATTTT CARHDSSSGNTIYF
TRBJ1-2 . . TRBV18 TGTGCCAGCTCACCGACCCGGGACGTCGACTATGGCTACACCTTC CASSPTRDVDYGYTF
TRBJ2-1 . . TRBV21-1 TGTGCCAGCACCCCAGCAGCGGCGCAGTTCTTC CASTPAAAQFF
TRBJ2-1 TRBD1 . TRBV15 TGTGCCACCAGCAGATTCCGGGACAGGGGGGACAATGAGCAGTTCTTC CATSRFRDRGDNEQFF
TRBJ1-4 TRBD1 . TRBV28 TGTGCCGTTCTGCGACAGGGTAGTGAAAAACTGTTTTTT CAVLRQGSEKLFF
TRBJ1-2 TRBD1 . TRBV15 TGTGCCACCAGCGTCGGGACAGCACCTAACTATGGCTACACCTTC CATSVGTAPNYGYTF
TRBJ2-1 TRBD2 . TRBV7-3 TGTGCCAGCAGCTTCTCTAGCGGGAGCTCCTACAATGAGCAGTTCTTC CASSFSSGSSYNEQFF
TRBJ2-5 . . TRBV6-5 TGTGCCAGCACCAAGTGGGCCTCTAGGGCAGAGACCCAGTACTTC CASTKWASRAETQYF
TRBJ2-5 TRBD1 . TRBV7-9 TGTGCCAGCAGCTCTCAACGACAGGGGCTGGGGGAGACCCAGTACTTC CASSSQRQGLGETQYF
TRBJ2-1 TRBD2 . TRBV20-1 TGCAGTGCTAGTCTTCCGGGAGGACTCTACAATGAGCAGTTCTTC CSASLPGGLYNEQFF
TRBJ2-7 . . TRBV6-5 TGTGCCAGCAGTTACCACCAAGGGGGCTACGAGCAGTACTTC CASSYHQGGYEQYF
TRBJ1-5 TRBD1 . TRBV13 TGTGCCAGCAGCTTGGGACAGGGGGAGAATCAGCCCCAGCATTTT CASSLGQGENQPQHF
TRBJ1-1 . . TRBV6-5 TGTGCCAGCAGTTACGGGGTGGGACTGAACACTGAAGCTTTCTTT CASSYGVGLNTEAFF
TRBJ2-5 . . TRBV5-8 TGTGCCAGCAGCAAGGGACAGACCGGGGGAGAAGAGACCCAGTACTTC CASSKGQTGGEETQYF
TRBJ1-2 TRBD1 . TRBV5-6 TGTGCCAGCACCGGGACAGGGGGCAACTATGGCTACACCTTC CASTGTGGNYGYTF
TRBJ1-5 TRBD1 . TRBV5-6 TGTGCCAGCACCTCACTCAGACGGGACAGGGGGCTATCCAATCAGCCCCAGCATTTT CASTSLRRDRGLSNQPQHF
TRBJ1-1 . . TRBV5-5 TGTGCCAGCAGGGGCCGGGGCACTGAAGCTTTCTTT CASRGRGTEAFF
TRBJ1-2 . . TRBV6-5 TGTGCCAGCAGTTCGGCGGGGCGGGGGGCCTATGGCTACACCTTC CASSSAGRGAYGYTF
TRBJ2-2 . . TRBV19 TGTGCCAGTAGTGGATCTACACGCTCGGGCACCGGGGAGCTGTTTTTT CASSGSTRSGTGELFF
TRBJ1-6 . . TRBV7-2 TGTGCCAGCAGCTTAGCTTCGCAAGGATTTAATTCACCCCTCCACTTT CASSLASQGFNSPLHF
TRBJ2-1 . . TRBV28 TGTGCCAGCTGGGGGAGCTATGAGCAGTTCTTC CASWGSYEQFF
TRBJ2-7 TRBD2 . TRBV24-1 TGTGCCACCAGTGATATACGTAGCGGGCTCTACGAGCAGTACTTC CATSDIRSGLYEQYF
TRBJ1-5 . . TRBV30 TGTGCCTGGAGTGCTCCCGGACTTTCGACCAACGAGCCCCAGCATTTT CAWSAPGLSTNEPQHF
TRBJ2-7 . once TRBV7-9 TGTGCCAGCAGCTTCTTACTAGCAGGAGTCGAGCAGTACTTC CASSFLLAGVEQYF
TRBJ2-7 TRBD2 few TRBV7-8 TGTGCCAGCAGCCATGGGACTAGCTCGTACGAGCAGTACTTC CASSHGTSSYEQYF
TRBJ2-3 TRBD2 . TRBV3-1/TRBV3-2 TGTGCCAGCAGCCATTTACTAGCGGGGGAGACCACAGATACGCAGTATTTT CASSHLLAGETTDTQYF
TRBJ2-3 . . TRBV6-4 TGTGCCAGCAGTGAGTCCGCAACAGATACGCAGTATTTT CASSESATDTQYF